This T cell receptor (beta chain) was identified in a study of cytomegalovirus exposure and HLA in healthy donors. The overall study: As released early, the data held some 85 million unique TCRs from HLA-typed donors. Study findings and constraints: In a later analysis, compared with equally common non-associated chains, HLA-associated beta chains were more expanded. Later analysis reportedly placed an Asian-associated ancestry cluster below the roughly 700-donor mean in N-insertions.

Primers: 60 Vbeta forward and 13 Jbeta reverse. This table comes from immunoSEQ multiplex PCR, and its TCRdb copy is limited to in-frame clones, with some not included. The table shows under 200,000 clones, with 80% to 90% occurring only once. The CDR3 is 16 residues long. V was clipped by 1 base and J by 5 bases; unmatched bases: 7. Germline lookup yields CDR1 SGHNT and CDR2 YENEEA. A note on this clone: Its specificity is unknown.

The V and J genes are TRBV11-3 and TRBJ2-1; the match to TRBD1 covers 8 bases. Sequenced input: PBMCs. This clonotype was obtained from a man in his fifties in good health and CMV-seropositive. CDR3 residues: CASSLGVRTGNNEQFF. In DNA form, the CDR3 reads TGTGCCAGCAGCTTAGGTGTTCGGACAGGGAACAATGAGCAGTTCTTC.